This T cell receptor (beta chain) was observed in a study of radiotherapy plus CTLA-4 blockade in lung cancer. General study findings and limits: Among blood TCR repertoires after radiotherapy plus ipilimumab, tumor-derived clones expanded.

Clones were read by immunoSEQ multiplex PCR, and TCRdb kept only the in-frame ones, dropping some. The sample shows about 98,000 clones, 88% of them seen only once. Enrolled patients, whose metastatic non-small-cell lung cancer was chemo-refractory, received focal radiation plus CTLA-4 blockade with ipilimumab. CDR1 MNHEY and CDR2 SVGAGI come from the germline V gene. This CDR3 region has 14 residues. J was trimmed by 4 bases and V by 7 bases; bases with no gene match: 9. With respect to this clone: Its antigen is as yet unknown.

This TCR came from a human donor with non-small cell lung cancer that progressed on radiotherapy plus ipilimumab. Here the sequenced sample was peripheral blood, taken from a patient treated with radiotherapy plus ipilimumab. The chain links TRBV6-5 to TRBJ1-2, with 7 bases aligning to TRBD1. The CDR3 spells CASTVRTGLYGYTF. In nucleotides, the CDR3 is TGTGCCAGCACAGTCCGGACAGGACTCTATGGCTACACCTTC.